A single sample gave rise to the 12 T cell receptor beta chains below, sequenced in a study of B cell selection in AIRE deficiency. The regulatory T cell sort gate was CD4+CD25hiCD127low/negative. Measured with immunoSEQ multiplex PCR; TCRdb has only the in-frame clones, and not every one. The sample records about 18,000 clones, 85% to 95% being singletons. Sequencing was done on a sample of CD4+CD25+ Tregs sorted from PBMCs. The receptors derive from a human donor in good health.

The V call is TRBV29-1, the J call TRBJ2-1, with 9 bases fitting TRBD2. The CDR3 consists of 16 residues. Trimming at V came to 3 bases and at J to 2 bases, leaving 8 bases not matched to a gene. Germline lookup yields CDR1 SQVTM and CDR2 ANQGSEA. The CDR3: CSVEAGSSGTYNEQFF. Written as DNA, the CDR3 is TGCAGCGTTGAGGCCGGGTCTAGCGGGACCTACAATGAGCAGTTCTTC.

The chain joins TRBV9 to TRBJ2-1; no clear D gene. CDR3 length equals 15 residues. The V and J ends lost 6 bases and 4 bases respectively, with 17 bases between them. Germline V gene sequence: CDR1 SGDLS, CDR2 YYNGEE. CDR3 amino acids: CASTETALFYNEQFF. For the CDR3, the DNA is TGTGCCAGCACCGAGACCGCCCTCTTTTACAATGAGCAGTTCTTC.

The rearrangement joins TRBV5-1 to TRBJ2-2, with 10 bases lining up with TRBD1. Per germline, CDR1 SGHRS and CDR2 YFSETQ. V dropped 4 bases and J dropped 4; count of bases not matched to a gene: 4. This CDR3 comprises 15 residues. The CDR3 reads CASSPGQGSTGELFF. The CDR3 coding sequence is TGCGCCAGCAGCCCGGGACAGGGGTCCACCGGGGAGCTGTTTTTT.

The chain combines TRBV11-2 with TRBJ2-7, with TRBD2 matching 8 bases. The V gene end was trimmed by 6 bases and the J gene end by 0 bases; junction bases not matched to a gene: 7. The V gene's germline CDR1 is SGHAT and CDR2 FQNNGV. There are 15 residues in the CDR3. The CDR3 sequence is CASSLGLAFSYEQYF. In nucleotides, the CDR3 is TGTGCCAGCAGTCTAGGACTAGCCTTCTCCTACGAGCAGTACTTC.

The count of this clone is one. The rearrangement uses TRBV4-2 and TRBJ2-7, with D maybe TRBD1 (6 bases). CDR1 and CDR2 from the germline V gene are LGHNA and YNFKEQ. The CDR3 has 14 residues. V was shortened by 0 bases and J by 1 base, with 7 bases between the two germline ends. The CDR3 protein is CASSQDDRSYEQYF. In nucleotides, the CDR3 is TGTGCCAGCAGCCAAGATGACAGGTCCTACGAGCAGTACTTC.

Note on this clone: One end of the junction does not line up with germline, which may come from a read error. The rearrangement uses TRBV15 and TRBJ2-5; D might be TRBD1 (5 bases). This CDR3 region has 14 residues. Germline V lookup: CDR1 LNHNV, CDR2 YYDKDF (reference sequence). This chain's CDR3 is CAASRAGVYETQYF. The CDR3 nucleotides read TGTGCCGCCAGCAGGGCCGGAGTCTACGAGACCCAGTACTTC.

The chain joins TRBV6-6 to TRBJ1-5, with 10 bases lining up with TRBD1. This CDR3 spans 14 amino acids. The J segment lost 6 bases and the V segment lost 4 bases, leaving 3 bases of the junction unmatched. CDR1 is MNHNY, CDR2 SVGAGI, per germline (reference sequence). CDR3 protein: CASSSGQGFQPQHF. The CDR3 DNA is TGTGCCAGCAGTTCGGGACAGGGGTTTCAGCCCCAGCATTTT.

The rearrangement links TRBV20-1 to TRBJ1-2; D is unresolved. CDR3 size: 10 residues. From germline, CDR1 is DFQATT and CDR2 SNEGSKA (reference sequence). V gave up 2 bases and J gave up 7 bases, with 5 bases separating them. The CDR3 DNA follows: TGCAGTGCTAGACAGTTTGGCTACACCTTC. Encoded protein: CSARQFGYTF.

The chain couples TRBV21-1 to TRBJ2-3; TRBD1 reflects the table's D call only, with no check against the DNA. TRBV21-1 is recorded as a pseudogene. The CDR3 loop spans 16 amino acids. DNA of the CDR3: TGTGCCAGCAGCCACTGGGGGCGACCCGCCACAGATACGCAGTATTTT. This gives the protein CASSHWGRPATDTQYF.

The rearrangement links TRBV9 to TRBJ2-5; the D gene is possibly TRBD2 (5 bases). V dropped 0 bases and J dropped 5 bases, with 14 bases sitting between them. This CDR3 comprises 15 residues. The germline V gene has CDR1 SGDLS and CDR2 YYNGEE. The CDR3 here is CASSVGVVARETQYF. CDR3 bases: TGTGCCAGCAGCGTAGGGGTGGTAGCGCGGGAGACCCAGTACTTC. The entire variable domain, with the rest obtained from reference TRBV9 and TRBJ2-5, is as follows: DSGVTQTPKHLITATGQRVTLRCSPRSGDLSVYWYQQSLDQGLQFLIQYYNGEERAKGNILERFSAQQFPDLHSELNLSSLELGDSALYFCASSVGVVARETQYFGPGTRLLVL.

J is TRBJ2-2 and V is TRBV19, with TRBD2 matching 9 bases. The CDR3 covers 15 residues. Germline V gene data show CDR1 as LNHDA and CDR2 as SQIVND (reference sequence). J gave up 7 bases and V 6 bases, and 9 bases lay outside the gene matches. For the CDR3, the DNA is TGTGCCAGTAGGCGGTCACTAGCGGGTCACGGGGAGCTGTTTTTT. Protein product: CASRRSLAGHGELFF.

This clone was counted once. The V and J genes are TRBV7-9 and TRBJ1-4; the match to TRBD1 covers 10 bases. Trimming removed 5 bases from V and 0 bases from J; junction bases left unmatched: 6. Germline CDR1 and CDR2: SEHNR and FQNEAQ (reference sequence). The CDR3 spans 17 residues. Here the CDR3 reads CASSPDRGRATNEKLFF. CDR3 DNA sequence: TGTGCCAGCAGCCCTGACAGGGGGCGGGCAACTAATGAAAAACTGTTTTTT.